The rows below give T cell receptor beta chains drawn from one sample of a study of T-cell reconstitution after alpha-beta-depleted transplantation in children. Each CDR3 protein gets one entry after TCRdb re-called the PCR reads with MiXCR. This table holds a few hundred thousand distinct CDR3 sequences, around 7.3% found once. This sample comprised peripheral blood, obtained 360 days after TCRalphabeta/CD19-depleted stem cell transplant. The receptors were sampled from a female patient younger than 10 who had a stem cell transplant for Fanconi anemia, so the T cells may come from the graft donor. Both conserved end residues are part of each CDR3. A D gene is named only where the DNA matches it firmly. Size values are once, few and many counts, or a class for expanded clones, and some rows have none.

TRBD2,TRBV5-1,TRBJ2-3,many,CASSSGLAGIPSTDTQYF,TGCGCCAGCAGCTCCGGACTAGCGGGAATCCCTAGCACAGATACGCAGTATTTT
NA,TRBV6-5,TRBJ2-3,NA,CASSYGSSTDTQYF,TGTGCCAGCAGTTACGGGAGTTCCACAGATACGCAGTATTTT
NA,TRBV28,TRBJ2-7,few,CASSSFIRDHPYEQYF,TGTGCCAGCAGTTCGTTCATTAGGGACCATCCCTACGAGCAGTACTTC
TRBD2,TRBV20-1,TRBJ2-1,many,CSYGQVAGVRDNEQFF,TGCAGTTACGGACAAGTAGCGGGAGTGAGGGACAATGAGCAGTTCTTC
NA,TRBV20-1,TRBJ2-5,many,CSARGTQETQYF,TGCAGTGCTAGGGGAACCCAAGAGACCCAGTACTTC
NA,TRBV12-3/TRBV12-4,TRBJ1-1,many,CASSLTGQIAEAFF,TGTGCCAGCAGTTTAACAGGGCAGATCGCTGAAGCTTTCTTT
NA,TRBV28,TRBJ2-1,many,CASRTSTYNEQFF,TGTGCCAGCAGAACATCAACCTACAATGAGCAGTTCTTC
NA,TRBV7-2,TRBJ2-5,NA,CASSFSGLGAETQYF,TGTGCCAGCAGCTTTTCGGGACTGGGGGCGGAGACCCAGTACTTC
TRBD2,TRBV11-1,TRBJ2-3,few,CASSRLTTSGGVTDTQYF,TGTGCCAGCAGCCGACTAACGACTAGCGGGGGGGTCACAGATACGCAGTATTTT
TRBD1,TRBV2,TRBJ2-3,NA,CASSEQGDYTDTQYF,TGTGCCAGCAGTGAACAGGGGGATTACACAGATACGCAGTATTTT
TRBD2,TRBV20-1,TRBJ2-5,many,CSAGTSEQETQYF,TGCAGTGCTGGGACTAGCGAGCAAGAGACCCAGTACTTC
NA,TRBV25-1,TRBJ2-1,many,CASSGNNEQFF,TGTGCCAGCAGTGGAAACAATGAGCAGTTCTTC
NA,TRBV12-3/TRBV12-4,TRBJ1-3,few,CAITGPGNTIYF,TGTGCCATCACAGGGCCTGGAAACACCATATATTTT
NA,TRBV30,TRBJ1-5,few,CAWSAGVNQPQHF,TGTGCCTGGAGTGCTGGGGTTAATCAGCCCCAGCATTTT
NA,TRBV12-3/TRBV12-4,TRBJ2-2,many,CASSRTGNTGELFF,TGTGCCAGCAGTAGAACAGGGAACACCGGGGAGCTGTTTTTT
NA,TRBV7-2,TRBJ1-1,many,CASSLFRTNTEAFF,TGTGCCAGCAGCTTATTCAGAACGAACACTGAAGCTTTCTTT
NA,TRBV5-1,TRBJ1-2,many,CASSFPGREDGYTF,TGCGCCAGCAGCTTCCCCGGGAGGGAGGATGGCTACACCTTC
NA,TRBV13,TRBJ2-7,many,CASSLGPGGGQYF,TGTGCCAGCAGCTTAGGGCCAGGGGGAGGGCAGTACTTC
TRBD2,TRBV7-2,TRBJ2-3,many,CASSPPSGGASDTQYF,TGTGCCAGCAGCCCACCTAGCGGGGGGGCCTCAGATACGCAGTATTTT
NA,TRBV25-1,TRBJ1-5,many,CASSEYSEPQHF,TGTGCCAGCAGTGAATATTCGGAGCCCCAGCATTTT
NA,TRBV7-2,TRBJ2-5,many,CASSPDRNQETQYF,TGTGCCAGCAGCCCTGACAGGAACCAAGAGACCCAGTACTTC
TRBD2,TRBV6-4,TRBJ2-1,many,CASSEFGTSGSDEQFF,TGTGCCAGCAGTGAGTTCGGGACTAGCGGGAGCGATGAGCAGTTCTTC
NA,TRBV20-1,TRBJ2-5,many,CSARDQALLNTQYF,TGCAGTGCTAGAGATCAAGCGCTGCTTAATACCCAGTACTTC
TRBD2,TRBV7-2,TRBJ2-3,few,CASSYQEGLAGTTQYF,TGTGCCAGCAGCTATCAAGAAGGACTAGCGGGAACTACGCAGTATTTT
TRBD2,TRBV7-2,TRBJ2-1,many,CASSLGTSGTPAYNEQFF,TGTGCCAGCAGCTTAGGGACTAGCGGGACCCCGGCCTACAATGAGCAGTTCTTC
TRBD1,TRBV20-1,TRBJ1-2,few,CSASAPGIQGARSGYTF,TGCAGTGCTAGCGCGCCGGGAATACAGGGGGCGCGGTCTGGCTACACCTTC
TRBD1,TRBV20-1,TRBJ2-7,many,CSAPGQASYEQYF,TGCAGTGCTCCGGGACAGGCCTCCTACGAGCAGTACTTC
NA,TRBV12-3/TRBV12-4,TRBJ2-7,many,CATSPGWSSYEQYF,TGTGCCACCTCTCCGGGTTGGAGCTCCTACGAGCAGTACTTC
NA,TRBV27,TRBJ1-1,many,CASSLFPPRQKEAFF,TGTGCCAGCAGTTTATTTCCCCCCCGACAGAAAGAAGCTTTCTTT
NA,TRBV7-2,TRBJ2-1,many,CASSLVWQGGNEQFF,TGTGCCAGCAGCTTAGTCTGGCAGGGAGGCAATGAGCAGTTCTTC
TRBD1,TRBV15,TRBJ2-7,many,CATSKLRDRVNYEQYF,TGTGCCACCAGCAAATTACGGGACAGGGTGAACTACGAGCAGTACTTC
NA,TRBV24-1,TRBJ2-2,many,CATSDLPLLSSGELFF,TGTGCCACCAGTGACCTCCCTCTGTTGTCCTCCGGGGAGCTGTTTTTT
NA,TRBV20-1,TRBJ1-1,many,CSARVDRNTEAFF,TGCAGTGCTAGAGTGGACAGAAACACTGAAGCTTTCTTT
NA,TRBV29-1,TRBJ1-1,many,CSVPGAFF,TGCAGCGTGCCTGGGGCTTTCTTT
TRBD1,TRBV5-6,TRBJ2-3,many,CASSLTFGQGSTDTQYF,TGTGCCAGCAGCTTGACCTTCGGACAGGGCTCGACAGATACGCAGTATTTT
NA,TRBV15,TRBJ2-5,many,CATSRDRWQETQYF,TGTGCCACCAGCAGAGATCGGTGGCAAGAGACCCAGTACTTC
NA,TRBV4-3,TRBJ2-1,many,CASSHRYRDGSYNEQFF,TGCGCCAGCAGCCATCGCTACAGGGACGGTTCCTACAATGAGCAGTTCTTC
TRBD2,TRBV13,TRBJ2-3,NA,CASSPGTSASTDTQYF,TGTGCCAGCAGCCCAGGCACTAGCGCTAGCACAGATACGCAGTATTTT
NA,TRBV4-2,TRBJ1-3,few,CASSQSRASSGNTIYF,TGTGCCAGCAGCCAAAGTCGGGCGTCCTCTGGAAACACCATATATTTT
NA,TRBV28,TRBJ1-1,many,CASSYFTRNTEAFF,TGTGCCAGCAGTTACTTCACCCGGAACACTGAAGCTTTCTTT
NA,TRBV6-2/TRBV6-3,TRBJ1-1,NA,CASTQGLVAFF,TGTGCCAGCACCCAGGGGCTCGTAGCTTTCTTT
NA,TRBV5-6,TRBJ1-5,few,CASSPFGGEDNQPQHF,TGTGCCAGCAGCCCGTTCGGGGGAGAGGACAATCAGCCCCAGCATTTT
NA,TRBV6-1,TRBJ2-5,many,CASARRDIQETQYF,TGTGCCAGCGCTCGGCGGGACATACAAGAGACCCAGTACTTC
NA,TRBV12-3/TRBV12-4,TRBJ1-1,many,CASSLRLSGWLAEAFF,TGTGCCAGCAGTTTACGTTTGTCAGGGTGGCTGGCTGAAGCTTTCTTT
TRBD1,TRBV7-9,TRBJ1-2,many,CASRIDRVEGYTF,TGTGCCAGCAGAATCGACAGGGTGGAAGGCTACACCTTC
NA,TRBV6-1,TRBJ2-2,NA,CASREVWTAGELFF,TGTGCCAGCAGGGAAGTCTGGACCGCCGGGGAGCTGTTTTTT
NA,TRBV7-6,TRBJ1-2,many,CASSLGELRTKLANYGYTF,TGTGCCAGCAGCTTAGGGGAGCTCAGAACAAAGCTAGCTAACTATGGCTACACCTTC
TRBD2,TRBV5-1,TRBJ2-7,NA,CASSVSGGASYEQYF,TGCGCCAGCAGCGTTAGCGGGGGGGCCTCCTACGAGCAGTACTTC
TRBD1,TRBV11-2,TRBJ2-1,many,CASSHRGNEQFF,TGTGCCAGCAGCCACAGGGGAAATGAGCAGTTCTTC
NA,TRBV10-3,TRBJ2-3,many,CAISEANSDTQYF,TGTGCCATCAGTGAGGCGAATTCAGATACGCAGTATTTT
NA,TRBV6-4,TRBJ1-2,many,CASSDSFYGGYTF,TGTGCCAGCAGTGACTCGTTCTATGGAGGCTACACCTTC
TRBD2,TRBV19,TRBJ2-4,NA,CASRPSILAGGEANIQYF,TGTGCCAGTAGGCCCTCGATCCTAGCGGGAGGTGAGGCTAACATTCAGTACTTC